The rows below give T cell receptor beta chains drawn from one sample of a study of blood T cell repertoires in COVID-19. The data were produced by immunoSEQ multiplex PCR, yet TCRdb's version contains in-frame clones alone and is incomplete. The sample has over 300,000 clones, roughly 90% seen once. Source material: PBMCs or T cells enriched from blood (not recorded which). Receptors originate from a woman in her thirties with acute COVID-19. The conserved cysteine and the conserved F or W are not part of the CDR3 here.

TRBJ2-2 | TRBV6-5 | ASGGQVHTGELF
TRBJ2-2 | TRBV5-1 | ASSPGTGRVGELF
TRBJ1-1 | TRBV18 | ASSPSGLTEAF
TRBJ2-1 | TRBV10-3 | AISELAGGEQF
TRBJ1-6 | TRBV7-9 | ASSHRDNNSPLH
TRBJ1-3 | TRBV2 | ASSVGAAGVNTIY
TRBJ1-3 | TRBV7-8 | ASSLGLGAPGFGNTIY
TRBJ2-7 | TRBV29-1 | SVEVAGISYEQY
TRBJ1-1 | TRBV11-3 | ASSLGGGNTEAF
TRBJ1-2 | TRBV20-1 | SASLQGRANYGYT
TRBJ1-1 | TRBV19 | ASSIGRGNTEAF
TRBJ2-6 | TRBV18 | ASSPNRGISGANVLT
TRBJ1-1 | TRBV2 | ASISRRQGEVAF
TRBJ1-2 | TRBV3-1/TRBV3-2 | ASSQGGPLYGYT
TRBJ1-2 | TRBV4-1 | ASSTTGTGYDGYT
TRBJ1-2 | TRBV6-5 | ASRALQGRYT
TRBJ1-6 | TRBV30 | AWSPPDRENSPLH
TRBJ1-4 | TRBV4-2 | ASSQDLQGYEKLF
TRBJ2-5 | TRBV7-3 | ASSWDRAETQY
TRBJ2-7 | TRBV30 | ALKTSGVSYEQY
TRBJ1-3 | TRBV7-6 | ASSLPSGSGNTIY
TRBJ1-1 | TRBV5-4 | ASSPKPGEGVNTEAF
TRBJ1-3 | TRBV5-1 | ASSLEQGVGNTIY
TRBJ2-1 | TRBV5-6 | ASSAGTGGSYNEQF
TRBJ2-7 | TRBV15 | ATSRVAGYEQY
TRBJ2-3 | TRBV6-5 | ASSWTRGGPDTQY
TRBJ1-5 | TRBV7-3 | ASSLSRDQPQH
TRBJ1-5 | TRBV6-6 | ASGEPSNQPQH
TRBJ1-2 | TRBV5-1 | ASSTTGDYGYT
TRBJ1-1 | TRBV19 | ASSVYRADMNTEAF
TRBJ2-7 | TRBV3-1/TRBV3-2 | ASSSRAEQY
TRBJ1-6 | TRBV7-2 | ASSFEEYNSPLH
TRBJ2-4 | TRBV5-6 | ASSLVGRGRYAKNIQY
TRBJ1-1 | TRBV9 | ASSYSVQGGIEAF
TRBJ2-7 | TRBV20-1 | SASRSSGGAYEQY
TRBJ1-2 | TRBV5-1 | ASSPGTANYGYT
TRBJ2-3 | TRBV3-1/TRBV3-2 | ASSQVSGGDTQY
TRBJ2-1 | TRBV29-1 | SAYLAGGQQF
TRBJ2-1 | TRBV12-5 | ASAPVGGASSYNEQF
TRBJ1-5 | TRBV19 | ASSIGINQPQH
TRBJ1-2 | TRBV27 | ASSSASGVDGYT
TRBJ1-4 | TRBV19 | ASSDSRYEKLF
TRBJ1-5 | TRBV5-7 | ASSRGTRSNQPQH
TRBJ1-6 | TRBV9 | ASSDLMLESPLH
TRBJ1-2 | TRBV19 | ASSGRGNYGYT
TRBJ2-7 | TRBV9 | ASSHGTNYEQY
TRBJ1-6 | TRBV3-1/TRBV3-2 | ASSLGQRNSPLH
TRBJ1-3 | TRBV21-1 | ASSYMRNTIY
TRBJ2-7 | TRBV6-2/TRBV6-3 | ASSLTGEIYEQY
TRBJ2-7 | TRBV11-3 | ASSLDSSYEQY
TRBJ2-7 | TRBV19 | ASGAGGVQY
TRBJ1-2 | TRBV4-1 | ASSQGTGGASGYT
TRBJ1-4 | TRBV18 | ASSPGTAVYEKLF
TRBJ1-1 | TRBV21-1 | ASSKERAGGGLTEAF
TRBJ1-1 | TRBV5-6 | ASSLKGQGADTEAF
TRBJ2-1 | TRBV27 | ASSGSTGGRFKEQF
TRBJ1-1 | TRBV6-5 | ASRRGGIPEAF
TRBJ1-2 | TRBV29-1 | SVLLSTGVEGDYGYT
TRBJ2-2 | TRBV7-3 | ASSTIYPSHTGELF
TRBJ1-4 | TRBV24-1 | ATSEPGGIGNEKLF